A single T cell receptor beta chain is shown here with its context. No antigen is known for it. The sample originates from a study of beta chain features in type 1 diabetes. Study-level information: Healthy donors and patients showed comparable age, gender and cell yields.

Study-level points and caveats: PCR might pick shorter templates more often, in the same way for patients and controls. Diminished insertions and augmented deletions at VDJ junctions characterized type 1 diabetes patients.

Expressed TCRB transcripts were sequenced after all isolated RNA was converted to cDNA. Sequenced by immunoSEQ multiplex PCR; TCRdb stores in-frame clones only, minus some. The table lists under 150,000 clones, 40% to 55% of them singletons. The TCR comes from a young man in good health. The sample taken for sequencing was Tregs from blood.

CDR3 DNA: TGTGCCAGCAGCCGCGGAGGACAGGGTACTCACGAGCAGTACTTC. Its protein product is CASSRGGQGTHEQYF. This chain uses TRBV6-5 with TRBJ2-7; 8 nucleotides align to TRBD1. V gave up 6 bases and J gave up 5 bases; unmatched junction bases: 12. This CDR3 is built from 15 residues. Germline CDR1 and CDR2: MNHEY and SVGAGI.